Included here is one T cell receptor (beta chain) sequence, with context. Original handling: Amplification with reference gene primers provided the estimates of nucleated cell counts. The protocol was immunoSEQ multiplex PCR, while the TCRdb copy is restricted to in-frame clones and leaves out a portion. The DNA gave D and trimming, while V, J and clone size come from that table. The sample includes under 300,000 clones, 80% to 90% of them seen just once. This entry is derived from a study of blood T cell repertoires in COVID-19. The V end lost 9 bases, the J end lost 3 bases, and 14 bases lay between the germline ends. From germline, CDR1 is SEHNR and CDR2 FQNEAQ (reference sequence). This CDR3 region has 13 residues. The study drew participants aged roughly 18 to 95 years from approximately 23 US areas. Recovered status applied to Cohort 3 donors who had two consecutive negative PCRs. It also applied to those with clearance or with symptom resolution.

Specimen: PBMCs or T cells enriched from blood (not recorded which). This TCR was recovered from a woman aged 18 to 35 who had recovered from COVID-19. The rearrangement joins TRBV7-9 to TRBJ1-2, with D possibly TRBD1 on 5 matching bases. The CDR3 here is CARPHSGYYGYTF. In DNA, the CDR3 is TGTGCCAGACCCCATTCAGGGTACTATGGCTACACCTTC.